This T cell receptor (beta chain) was sequenced in a study of T cell responses to AZD1222 COVID-19 vaccine. This table comes from immunoSEQ multiplex PCR, and its TCRdb copy is limited to in-frame clones, with some not included. There are about 150,000 clones in the sample; approximately 90% occur only once, and about 3.7% lies in the top ten. Germline CDR1 reads MGHRA; CDR2 reads YSYEKL. This CDR3 region has 17 residues. The V and J ends lost 4 bases and 3 bases, in that order; junction bases with no gene match: 8. The material was peripheral blood, obtained on day 0 of MenACWY control vaccination. This receptor was taken from an adult in good health. This chain joins TRBV4-1 and TRBJ2-1, with TRBD1 matching 11 bases. DNA of the CDR3: TGCGCCAGCAGCCCCTACCTTGGGACAGGGGGCTACAATGAGCAGTTCTTC. Its translation is CASSPYLGTGGYNEQFF.